This T cell receptor (beta chain) was sequenced for a study of shared clonotypes between healthy human individuals. Points from the study as a whole: Estimated richness was generally greater in naive than memory subsets.

Data came from immunoSEQ multiplex PCR; TCRdb stores just in-frame clones and leaves some out. The sample includes roughly 680,000 clones, around 70% of them seen just once. Details on this clone: Its target is not known.

The CDR3 runs 16 residues. The V gene's germline CDR1 is KGHSH and CDR2 LQKENI. After removal of 3 bases from V and 5 bases from J, the junction contained 8 bases not matched to a gene. This TCR was recovered from a woman under 40 in good health. The sample taken for sequencing was memory CD4+ T cells sorted from blood. Subset indicated: CD45RA-negative fraction. The chain has TRBV18 and TRBJ2-7; 12 positions match TRBD2. The CDR3 sequence: CASSPPVTSGRDEQYF. CDR3 DNA: TGTGCCAGCTCACCTCCGGTGACTAGCGGGAGAGACGAGCAGTACTTC. Full variable domain (remainder filled in from reference TRBV18 and TRBJ2-7): NAGVMQNPRHLVRRRGQEARLRCSPMKGHSHVYWYRQLPEEGLKFMVYLQKENIIDESGMPKERFSAEFPKEGPSILRIQQVVRGDSAAYFCASSPPVTSGRDEQYFGPGTRLTVT.